This T cell receptor beta chain was captured in a study of shared clonotypes between healthy human individuals (dated by TCRdb to the early 2020s). With respect to the entire study: The cohort included three men and a couple of women between 18 and 49 years of age. For each donor, CD4 naive and CD4 memory were each run on three plates, CD8 naive on two plates, and CD8 memory on one plate. Blood TCR repertoires of a handful of healthy adults were deeply sequenced to estimate repertoire size and the extent of clonotype sharing between individuals. To increase sequencing depth and limit assay-specific biases, TCR repertoire library preparation and sequencing were carried out by different laboratories using diverse techniques. Per donor, leukapheresis produced somewhere between about 0.9 and 9.5 billion PBMCs.

CD8 naive samples consisted of CD45RO-negative cells that were positively selected for CCR7, yielding a CD45RA+CCR7+ population without TemRA cells. The donors were healthy, HIV-negative adults with no recently reported acute infections or vaccinations. Only Caucasian adults living in Nashville, Tennessee, USA were represented among the donors. After blood collection by leukapheresis, PBMCs were isolated using Ficoll-Histopaque density gradient centrifugation and then cryopreserved in the vapor phase of liquid nitrogen. Analytical flow cytometry was used to check the purity and quantity of every magnetically sorted T cell population. Genomic DNA was isolated from every sorted fraction and measured by UV absorbance on a Nanodrop 2000c. With regard to this clone: Its antigen is unknown. Nothing much larger sits one base from this clone, and base qualities are not available. The same CDR3 is also encoded by other DNA sequences in this sample.

Using the deep immunoSEQ assay, TCR CDR3 regions were amplified from genomic DNA by multiplex PCR. Extracted genomic DNA from each cell subset was spread evenly across all wells of several immunoSEQ 96-well plates, with each plate serving as a replicate. Each replicate PCR for sorted subsets received approximately 200 ng genomic DNA, equal to tens of thousands of T cell genomes. Purified libraries were measured with a Qubit 3.0 fluorometer, size-checked on a Bioanalyzer 2100, and measured again with the KAPA Library Quantification kit. Each immunoSEQ 96-well plate was sequenced on its own single-read 150-cycle Illumina NextSeq 550 flow cell. Under the source paper's analysis protocol: Because the immunoSEQ output held only junctional sequences and lacked quality scores, the filtering could not match the filtering applied to full-length reads. To assign V/J genes and CDR3, sequences were annotated using PyIR, a Python wrapper for IgBLAST v1.9, with IMGT germline references. Any read was removed if the V/J assignment was weak (E-value above 1e-6), the CDR3 was missing, or the read contained stop codons, out-of-frame junctions, or ambiguous translated residues. A V3J clonotype was defined by an identical inferred V gene, J gene, and CDR3 amino acid sequence. Percentage overlap between repertoires was computed as shared unique clonotypes divided by the size of the smaller repertoire. Repertoire richness was assessed with RTK rarefaction, the Chao1 estimator, and Recon v2.1 estimates of unobserved clonotypes. Generation probabilities were computed with OLGA for all TCRbeta clonotypes obtained by the gDNA method from a handful of donors. TCRdb stores this immuneACCESS table with in-frame sequences only. Part of the clones is absent; in the studies checked, under half of the shortfall reflects unresolved V genes, and no reason is known for the rest. D and trimming come from the DNA, and the V and J calls and clone size come from that table. For this sample there are 2 million to 2.5 million clones; just over 90% appear just once. The biggest ten clones account for under 2% of the sample.

Study-wide findings and limitations: Compared with non-shared clonotypes, clonotypes shared by all four sorted-subset donors had higher generation probabilities. Because the study included a small number of donors, the genetic and exposure-history diversity represented was limited. Based on pairwise subsampling, the degree of clonotype sharing among donors was expected to be affected by sequencing depth. Sharing across a few donors was observed for around 5% of naive CD4, about 4% of naive CD8, roughly 2.3% of memory CD4, and around 0.4% of memory CD8 clonotypes. Sampling was restricted to blood, and TCR repertoires in tissue are likely to differ from TCR repertoires in blood. Naive subsets generally had larger estimated clonotype richness than memory subsets. Even with the large sequencing depth, rarefaction of the sorted-subset datasets indicated that sequencing was incomplete.

From the germline V gene, CDR1 is MNHNS and CDR2 is SASEGT. For this chain, trimming is 5 bases at the V end and 3 bases at the J end, and the number of junction bases without a gene match is 2. Spanning cysteine to phenylalanine, the CDR3 consists of 15 amino acids. Only the CDR3 region is kept as DNA, spanning 45 bases read in frame from base 1. Rearrangement joined TRBV6-1 to TRBJ2-3; 13 bases in between match TRBD2. The origin of this receptor is a man younger than 30 in good health. Some clones in this sample may be carry-over from other donors' samples. Sequences were obtained from naive CD8+ T cells from PBMCs. The meaning of the sample's cell subset or site label: CD45RA+CCR7+. CDR3 sequence: CASSRTSGRTDTQYF. The DNA reads as follows: TGTGCCAGCAGTAGGACTAGCGGGAGAACAGATACGCAGTATTTT.